This T cell receptor beta chain was sequenced for a study of shared clonotypes between healthy human individuals. Data came from immunoSEQ multiplex PCR; TCRdb stores just in-frame clones and leaves some out. The sample lists about 2.1 million clones, roughly 93% seen once, with over 1.5% in the top ten. As defined, naive CD8 cells were CD45RO-negative and positively selected for CCR7, with terminally differentiated effector memory CD45RA+ cells excluded. This clone has a count of ten or more. Germline V CDR1 and CDR2: MNHNS, SASEGT. After removal of 4 bases from V and 4 bases from J, the junction contained 5 bases not matched to a gene. The CDR3 is 14 residues long.

Sequenced input: naive CD8+ T cells from PBMCs. The clonotype originates from a man aged 18 to 35 in good health. Some clones in this sample may be carry-over from other donors' samples. This sequence joins TRBV6-1 and TRBJ2-3, with 7 positions matching TRBD1. The CDR3 DNA follows: TGTGCCAGCAGTGGGGACAGCCCCTCAGATACGCAGTATTTT. Residues: CASSGDSPSDTQYF.